The T cell receptor (beta chain) described here comes from a study of cytomegalovirus exposure and HLA in healthy donors. Study-wide results and limits: Overall, approximately 180 TCR beta chains were annotated as cytomegalovirus-associated. Earlier analysis yielded a pattern in which most TCR beta V segments were productive about 87% or about 30% of the time.

The PCR was carried out with 60 Vbeta primers and 13 Jbeta primers. This table comes from immunoSEQ multiplex PCR, and its TCRdb copy is limited to in-frame clones, with some not included. Of over 150,000 clones in the sample, roughly 78% were seen once. CDR3 length: 14 residues. Between the trimmed V and J ends, which lost 7 bases and 2 bases, there was a span of 12 bases. Germline V gene sequence: CDR1 MNHEY, CDR2 SVGAGI. About this clone itself: Its antigen remains unknown.

This sequence joins TRBV6-5 and TRBJ1-3, with D tentatively TRBD1 (5 bases). The material sequenced was PBMCs. The TCR originated in a woman aged 45-65 years in good health and CMV-seropositive. CDR3 residues: CASTKDITGNTIYF. CDR3 DNA sequence: TGTGCCAGCACCAAGGACATTACTGGAAACACCATATATTTT.